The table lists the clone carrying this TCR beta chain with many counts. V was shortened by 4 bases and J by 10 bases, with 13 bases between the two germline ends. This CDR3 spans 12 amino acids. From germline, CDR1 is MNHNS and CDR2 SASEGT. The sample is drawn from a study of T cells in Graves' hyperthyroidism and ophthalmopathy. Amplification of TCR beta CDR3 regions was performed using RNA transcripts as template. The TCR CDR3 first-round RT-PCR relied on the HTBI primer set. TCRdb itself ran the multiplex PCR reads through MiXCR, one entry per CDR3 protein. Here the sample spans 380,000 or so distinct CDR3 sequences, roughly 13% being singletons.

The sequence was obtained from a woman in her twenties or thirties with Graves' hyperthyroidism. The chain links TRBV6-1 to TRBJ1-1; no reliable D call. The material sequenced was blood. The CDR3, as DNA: TGTGCCAGCAGTGCCCTGTCGCTAGGAGCTTTCTTT. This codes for CASSALSLGAFF.